This entry lists 32 T cell receptor beta chains sequenced from one sample in a study of cytomegalovirus exposure and HLA in healthy donors. The PCR employed 60 Vbeta primers together with 13 Jbeta primers. Clones were read by immunoSEQ multiplex PCR, and TCRdb kept only the in-frame ones, dropping some. The table lists 55,000 to 70,000 clones, around 78% of them singletons. Sequencing used PBMCs. All receptors derive from a man between 18 and 29 years old in good health and CMV-seropositive.

The V and J genes are TRBV5-1 and TRBJ1-1; TRBD1 agrees at 10 bases. The J segment lost 11 bases and the V segment lost 4 bases, leaving 8 bases of the junction unmatched. The CDR3 totals 13 residues. The germline gives CDR1 SGHRS, CDR2 YFSETQ. CDR3 loop: CASSVGQGDEAFF. The DNA for the CDR3 is TGCGCCAGCAGCGTTGGACAGGGGGACGAGGCTTTCTTT.

The CDR3 is CASGLVYETNFGYEQYF. DNA for the CDR3: TGTGCTAGTGGTTTGGTATACGAGACAAATTTTGGCTACGAGCAGTACTTC. The chain combines TRBV12-5 with TRBJ2-7; D is unresolved. V lost 0 bases and J 3 bases, leaving 18 bases between the germline ends. The CDR3 runs to 17 residues. Germline CDR1 is LGHNT and CDR2 is FRNRAP.

V usage is TRBV19 and J usage is TRBJ1-4; TRBD1 matches 9 bases. V lost 7 bases, J lost 7 bases, and 7 bases stayed unmatched. CDR1 and CDR2 from the germline V gene are LNHDA and SQIVND (reference sequence). This CDR3 has 14 residues. The CDR3 sequence is CASTLQGAGEKLFF. The CDR3 nucleotides read TGTGCCAGTACCCTACAGGGGGCAGGTGAAAAACTGTTTTTT.

The chain uses TRBV13 and TRBJ2-2; the D is unclear. Germline CDR1 and CDR2: PRHDT and FYEKMQ (reference sequence). Trimming cost V 4 bases and J 2 bases, with 5 bases left between them. CDR3 length: 13 residues. The CDR3 nucleotides are TGTGCCAGCAGCTCATCCAACACCGGGGAGCTGTTTTTT. Its translation: CASSSSNTGELFF.

The rearrangement joins TRBV10-3 to TRBJ1-1; the D gene is possibly TRBD1 (5 bases). Germline V CDR1 and CDR2: ENHRY, SYGVKD. The CDR3 length is 16 residues. The V end lost 0 bases, the J end lost 0 bases, and 11 bases lay between the germline ends. The chain's CDR3 is CAISESGGAMNTEAFF. The CDR3 DNA reads TGTGCCATCAGTGAGTCGGGAGGGGCCATGAACACTGAAGCTTTCTTT.

A note on this clone: Other DNA sequences in the sample encode the same CDR3. The chain links TRBV9 to TRBJ1-5; 7 bases are a match to TRBD1. Trimming at V came to 1 base and at J to 4 bases, leaving 5 bases not matched to a gene. The V gene's germline CDR1 is SGDLS and CDR2 YYNGEE. The CDR3 covers 15 residues. This chain's CDR3 is CASSVRDSPNQPQHF. The DNA for the CDR3 is TGTGCCAGCAGCGTAAGGGACAGCCCAAATCAGCCCCAGCATTTT. The whole variable domain, remainder taken from reference TRBV9 and TRBJ1-5, is DSGVTQTPKHLITATGQRVTLRCSPRSGDLSVYWYQQSLDQGLQFLIQYYNGEERAKGNILERFSAQQFPDLHSELNLSSLELGDSALYFCASSVRDSPNQPQHFGDGTRLSIL.

The chain couples TRBV11-1 to TRBJ1-1; D perhaps matches TRBD1 (6 bases). This CDR3 region has 14 residues. Germline loops: CDR1 SGHAT, CDR2 FQDESV (reference sequence). Trimming stripped 7 bases from V and 4 bases from J, with 16 bases between. CDR3 coding DNA: TGTGCCAGCACCTGGGGGGGCGCGGGCACTGAAGCTTTCTTT. Protein product: CASTWGGAGTEAFF.

The chain couples TRBV29-1 to TRBJ2-3; D may be TRBD1 (6 bases). The V gene lost 4 bases and the J gene lost 0 bases, with 11 bases spanning the gap. Germline V gene lookup returns CDR1 SQVTM and CDR2 ANQGSEA. CDR3 length equals 14 residues. CDR3 DNA: TGCAGCGTTGCTAGGGGGAGTAGCACAGATACGCAGTATTTT. It yields the protein CSVARGSSTDTQYF.

This clone was picked up one time. This chain connects TRBV6-5 to TRBJ2-7; 14 bases are a match to TRBD2. Germline-derived CDR1 and CDR2 are MNHEY and SVGAGI. Trimming took 0 bases from V and 6 from J; bases not matched to a gene: 1. The CDR3 extends over 15 amino acids. CDR3 sequence (DNA): TGTGCCAGCAGTTACTCGACTAGCGGGAGGGGCGAGCAGTACTTC. Encoded protein: CASSYSTSGRGEQYF.

J is TRBJ2-3 and V is TRBV6-4, with 9 bases lining up with TRBD1. CDR3 length: 14 residues. Germline CDR1 MRHNA, CDR2 SNTAGT. The ends lost 6 bases at V and 2 bases at J; junction bases unmatched: 3. CDR3 residues: CASSRQGVTDTQYF. The CDR3 DNA reads as TGTGCCAGCAGCAGACAGGGGGTCACAGATACGCAGTATTTT.

The chain recombines TRBV6-1 with TRBJ1-2, with 10 bases matching TRBD1. The CDR3 length is 15 residues. In germline, CDR1 is MNHNS, CDR2 SASEGT. Losses at the gene ends were 10 bases for V and 7 bases for J; bases not matched to a gene: 15. The CDR3 spells CATSSLRDRGVGYTF. The DNA for the CDR3 is TGTGCCACCTCATCCCTCCGGGACAGGGGAGTTGGCTACACCTTC.

The V call is TRBV5-4, the J call TRBJ2-7; the D gene is possibly TRBD2 (5 bases). The CDR3 spans 14 residues. Germline V gene lookup returns CDR1 SGHNT and CDR2 YYREEE (reference sequence). Trimming took 0 bases from V and 5 from J, leaving 12 bases between them. The CDR3 region is CASSLGLALDEQYF. The CDR3 region has the DNA TGTGCCAGCAGCTTGGGTCTAGCTTTGGACGAGCAGTACTTC.

The chain is built from TRBV13 and TRBJ2-3, with 7 bases identical to TRBD1. Trimming cost V 5 bases and J 5 bases; bases outside gene matches: 13. In germline, CDR1 is PRHDT, CDR2 FYEKMQ (reference sequence). This CDR3 spans 16 amino acids. The CDR3 protein is CASSPRQGSSKDTQYF. CDR3 DNA sequence: TGTGCCAGCAGCCCTCGACAGGGATCATCGAAAGATACGCAGTATTTT.

This clone was counted a few times. The chain carries TRBV7-9 and TRBJ1-1, with TRBD1 as a possible D gene (6 bases). The ends were cut back, 6 bases at V and 3 bases at J, with 11 bases in the middle. The CDR3 is 13 residues long. Germline V gives CDR1 SEHNR, CDR2 FQNEAQ (reference sequence). The CDR3, as DNA: TGTGCCAGCAGGACGGACAGAGACACTGAAGCTTTCTTT. Translation gives CASRTDRDTEAFF.

CDR3 DNA: TGCGCCAGCAGCCAAAGTGGGGACTACTCTGGAAACACCATATATTTT. Encoded protein: CASSQSGDYSGNTIYF. This chain uses TRBV4-1 with TRBJ1-3, with D perhaps TRBD1 (5 bases). Trimming shortened V by 2 bases and J by 0 bases, and 11 bases separated the two germline ends. CDR3 length: 16 residues. Germline V lookup: CDR1 MGHRA, CDR2 YSYEKL.

The genes are TRBV30 and TRBJ2-5, with D possibly being TRBD2 (5 bases). V was shortened by 2 bases and J by 2 bases, with 6 bases between the two germline ends. The CDR3 is 12 residues long. Per the germline V gene, CDR1 is GTSNPN and CDR2 is SVGIG (reference sequence). CDR3 DNA: TGTGCCTGGAGTCCGGGGCAAGAGACCCAGTACTTC. This encodes CAWSPGQETQYF.

This clone was picked up one time. This rearrangement joins TRBV6-5 to TRBJ2-5, with 8 positions matching TRBD2. The CDR3 sequence is 15 residues long. Germline trimming cut 2 bases from V and 4 bases from J; bases unmatched to any gene: 6. Looked up from germline, CDR1 is MNHEY and CDR2 is SVGAGI. The CDR3, as DNA: TGTGCCAGCAGTTACAGCGGGAGTAGGGGAGAGACCCAGTACTTC. Its protein product is CASSYSGSRGETQYF.

The chain uses TRBV27 and TRBJ2-4, with a weak D call TRBD1 (5 bases). Per germline, CDR1 MNHEY and CDR2 SMNVEV (reference sequence). Trimming took off 6 bases at V and 5 bases at J, with 5 bases between the two ends. CDR3 size: 11 residues. This chain's CDR3 is CASRTENIQYF. CDR3 nucleotides: TGTGCCAGCAGGACAGAAAACATTCAGTACTTC.

The chain combines TRBV6-1 with TRBJ2-1; 10 nucleotides line up with TRBD2. This CDR3 is built from 15 residues. CDR1 is MNHNS and CDR2 is SASEGT in the germline V gene. V lost 8 bases, J lost 4 bases, and 8 bases stayed unmatched. The CDR3 coding sequence is TGTGCCAGCGTTATAGCGGGAGGTAAATACAATGAGCAGTTCTTC. Protein product: CASVIAGGKYNEQFF.

Written as DNA, the CDR3 is TGTGCCATCAGTGAGTCTGGGGAGACGGTTGGCTACACCTTC. Translated: CAISESGETVGYTF. The chain carries TRBV10-3 and TRBJ1-2, with no clear D. Deletions cut 0 bases from V and 7 bases from J, with 12 bases between. CDR1 and CDR2 (germline): ENHRY, SYGVKD. There are 14 residues in the CDR3.

The chain has TRBV6-5 and TRBJ2-5; the match to TRBD1 covers 10 bases. The better agreement between TRBJ2-7 and the DNA end casts doubt on the J call. The CDR3 runs to 14 residues. Looked up from germline, CDR1 is MNHEY and CDR2 is SVGAGI. The CDR3 DNA follows: TGTGCCAGCAGTCCCGGGACAGGGGTTTACGAGCAGTACTTC. This encodes CASSPGTGVYEQYF.

The chain joins TRBV27 to TRBJ2-7; D not resolved. The CDR3 is made up of 14 amino acids. Between the trimmed V and J ends, which lost 5 bases and 0 bases, there was a span of 11 bases. CDR1 is MNHEY and CDR2 is SMNVEV in the germline V gene (reference sequence). CDR3 in DNA: TGTGCCAGCAGTACCACCTCGGGCTCCTACGAGCAGTACTTC. This encodes CASSTTSGSYEQYF.

The chain has TRBV29-1 and TRBJ2-7; D perhaps matches TRBD2 (5 bases). Germline assignment: CDR1 SQVTM and CDR2 ANQGSEA. V lost 0 bases, J lost 4 bases, and 7 bases lay in between. This CDR3 spans 12 amino acids. CDR3 DNA: TGCAGCGTTGAAGATGAGGGATACGAGCAGTACTTC. It yields the protein CSVEDEGYEQYF.

This clone appeared a single time. The J gene is TRBJ1-5, the V gene TRBV28; a weak D match, TRBD1 (5 bases). This CDR3 is 16 amino acids long. V lost 6 bases, J lost 3 bases, and 18 bases lay in between. The germline V gene encodes CDR1 MDHEN and CDR2 SYDVKM. The CDR3 nucleotides are TGTGCCAGCAGAGAACCCGGCGGGGGTAACAATCAGCCCCAGCATTTT. Amino acid sequence: CASREPGGGNNQPQHF.

This clone was detected only a few times. The chain is built from TRBV10-1 and TRBJ1-5, with 8 bases lining up with TRBD1. Per germline, CDR1 WNHNN and CDR2 SYGVQD (reference sequence). Trimming cost V 7 bases and J 5 bases; bases outside gene matches: 7. The CDR3 spans 14 residues. The DNA for the CDR3 is TGCGCCAGCAACCGACCAGGGGGCTATCAGCCCCAGCATTTT. It is translated as CASNRPGGYQPQHF.

The J gene is TRBJ2-5, the V gene TRBV19; D might be TRBD1 (7 bases). V dropped 8 bases and J dropped 5 bases, with 12 bases sitting between them. The CDR3 spans 12 residues. Looked up from germline, CDR1 is LNHDA and CDR2 is SQIVND (reference sequence). The CDR3 DNA is TGTGCCAGTCAAGGAGGGGGCGAGACCCAGTACTTC. This codes for CASQGGGETQYF.

The rearrangement joins TRBV25-1 to TRBJ1-3, with 8 positions matching TRBD1. The germline V gene encodes CDR1 MGHDK and CDR2 SYGVNS. With V trimmed by 6 bases and J by 4 bases, 17 bases remained unmatched. This CDR3 comprises 18 residues. The CDR3 loop reads CASRAGTGHPAGGNTIYF. The DNA of the CDR3 is TGTGCCAGCAGAGCCGGGACAGGTCACCCCGCGGGCGGAAACACCATATATTTT.

This clone was counted between two and nine times. One end of the junction is discordant with germline, which a read error may explain. CDR3 DNA sequence: TGTGCCAGCAGCCTAGGGGGACAGGACCCCTATGGCTACACCTTC. This gives the protein CASSLGGQDPYGYTF. V is TRBV13 and J is TRBJ1-2; 8 positions match TRBD1. The CDR3 runs 15 residues. The germline V gene encodes CDR1 PRHDT and CDR2 FYEKMQ (reference sequence).

CDR3 nucleotides: TGTGCCAGCAGCTTAGTCTTAACTAGCGGGAGGTCCCAAGAGACCCAGTACTTC. Translated: CASSLVLTSGRSQETQYF. V gene TRBV11-2 combines with J gene TRBJ2-5, with 12 bases aligning to TRBD2. The CDR3 extends over 18 amino acids. Trimming at V came to 1 base and at J to 1 base, leaving 7 bases not matched to a gene. Germline values: CDR1 SGHAT, CDR2 FQNNGV.

The rearrangement links TRBV6-5 to TRBJ2-7; the D gene is possibly TRBD1 (6 bases). CDR3 length: 13 amino acids. Germline V gene data show CDR1 as MNHEY and CDR2 as SVGAGI. V shed 8 bases and J shed 3 bases, with 14 bases lying between them. CDR3 loop: CASGSLRGYEQYF. Written as DNA, the CDR3 is TGTGCCAGCGGGAGCCTCAGGGGCTACGAGCAGTACTTC.

This chain connects TRBV19 to TRBJ2-6; D call uncertain. Germline loops: CDR1 LNHDA, CDR2 SQIVND (reference sequence). This CDR3 is 14 amino acids long. Between the trimmed V and J ends, which lost 9 bases and 0 bases, there was a span of 9 bases. The CDR3 loop reads CASQLRSGANVLTF. The DNA of the CDR3 is TGTGCCAGCCAACTTCGCTCTGGGGCCAACGTCCTGACTTTC.

V is TRBV19 and J is TRBJ1-5, with 9 positions matching TRBD1. J lost 2 bases, V lost 6 bases, and 2 bases had no gene match. Germline V gene sequence: CDR1 LNHDA, CDR2 SQIVND (reference sequence). CDR3 length equals 14 residues. The CDR3 nucleotides read TGTGCCAGTAGCTGGACAGGGGGCAATCAGCCCCAGCATTTT. Protein product: CASSWTGGNQPQHF.